The sequence of this T cell receptor beta chain was determined in a study of blood T cell repertoires in COVID-19. The overall study: The analysed material was cDNA or gDNA that came from T cells, B-cell-depleted T cells, or PBMCs.

V shed 6 bases, J shed 0 bases, and the junction held 5 bases outside the gene matches. The CDR3 runs to 15 residues. CDR1 SGHNT and CDR2 YYREEE come from the germline V gene (reference sequence). Original analysis: How many nucleated cells were present was estimated from reference gene primer amplification. Only in-frame clones appear in the TCRdb table, and some are missing; sequencing was by immunoSEQ multiplex PCR. V and J calls and clone size are those listed in that table; D and trimming were worked out from the DNA. The table includes some 150,000 clones, around four fifths detected once. The table lists this clone with a count of one.

Material for sequencing was peripheral blood. The chain carries TRBV5-4 and TRBJ2-1, with 8 bases lining up with TRBD1. The sequence derives from a woman in her 40s with active or convalescent COVID-19. This CDR3 is CASIGQGRSYNEQFF. In DNA, the CDR3 is TGTGCCAGCATCGGACAGGGCCGCTCCTACAATGAGCAGTTCTTC.